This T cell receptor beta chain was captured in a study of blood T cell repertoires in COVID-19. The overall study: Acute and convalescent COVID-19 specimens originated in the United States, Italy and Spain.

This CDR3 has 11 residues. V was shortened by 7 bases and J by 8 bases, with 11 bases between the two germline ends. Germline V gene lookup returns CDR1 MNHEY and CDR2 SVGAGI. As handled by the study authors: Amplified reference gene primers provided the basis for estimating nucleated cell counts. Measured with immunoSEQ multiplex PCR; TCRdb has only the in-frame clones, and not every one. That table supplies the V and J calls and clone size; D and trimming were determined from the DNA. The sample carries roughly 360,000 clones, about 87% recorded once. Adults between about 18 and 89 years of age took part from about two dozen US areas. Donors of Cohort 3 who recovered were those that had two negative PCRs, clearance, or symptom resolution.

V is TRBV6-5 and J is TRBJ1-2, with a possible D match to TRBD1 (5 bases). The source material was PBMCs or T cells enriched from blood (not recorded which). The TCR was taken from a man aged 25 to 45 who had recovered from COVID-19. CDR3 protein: CASITTGGYTF. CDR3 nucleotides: TGTGCCAGCATCACTACAGGAGGCTACACCTTC.